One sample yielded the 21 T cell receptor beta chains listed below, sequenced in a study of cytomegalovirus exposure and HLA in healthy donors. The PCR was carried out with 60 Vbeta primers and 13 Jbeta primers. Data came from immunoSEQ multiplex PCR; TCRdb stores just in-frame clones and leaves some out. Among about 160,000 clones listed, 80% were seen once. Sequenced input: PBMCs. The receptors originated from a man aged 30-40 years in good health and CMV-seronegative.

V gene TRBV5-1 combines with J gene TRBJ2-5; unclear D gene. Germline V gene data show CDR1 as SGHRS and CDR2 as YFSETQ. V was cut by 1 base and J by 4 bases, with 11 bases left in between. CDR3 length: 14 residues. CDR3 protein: CASSLTSGGETQYF. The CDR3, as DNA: TGCGCCAGCAGCTTGACATCGGGTGGAGAGACCCAGTACTTC.

CDR3 sequence: CASSPVEGDYGYTF. The CDR3 DNA reads TGTGCCAGCTCACCAGTGGAGGGAGACTATGGCTACACCTTC. The V call is TRBV18, the J call TRBJ1-2, with unresolved D. The CDR3 sequence is 14 residues long. The germline V gene encodes CDR1 KGHSH and CDR2 LQKENI. V shed 2 bases and J shed 3 bases, with 10 bases lying between them.

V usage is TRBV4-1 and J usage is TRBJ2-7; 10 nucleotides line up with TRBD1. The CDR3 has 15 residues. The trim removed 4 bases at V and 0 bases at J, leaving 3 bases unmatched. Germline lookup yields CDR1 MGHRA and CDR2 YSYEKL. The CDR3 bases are TGCGCCAGCAGCCGAGGGGACAGGGGCTCCTACGAGCAGTACTTC. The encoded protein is CASSRGDRGSYEQYF.

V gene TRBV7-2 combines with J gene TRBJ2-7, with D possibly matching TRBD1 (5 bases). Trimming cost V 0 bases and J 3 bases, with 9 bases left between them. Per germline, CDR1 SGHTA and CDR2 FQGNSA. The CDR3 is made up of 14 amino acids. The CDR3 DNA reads TGTGCCAGCAGCTTAGCATGGACACGCTACGAGCAGTACTTC. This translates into CASSLAWTRYEQYF.

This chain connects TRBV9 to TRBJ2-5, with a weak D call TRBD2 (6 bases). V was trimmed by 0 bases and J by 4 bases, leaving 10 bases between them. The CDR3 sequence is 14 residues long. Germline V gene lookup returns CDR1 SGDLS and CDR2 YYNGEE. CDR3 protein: CASSVGQGGETQYF. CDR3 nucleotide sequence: TGTGCCAGCAGCGTAGGGCAGGGAGGAGAGACCCAGTACTTC. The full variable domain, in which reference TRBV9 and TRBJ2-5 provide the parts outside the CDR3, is DSGVTQTPKHLITATGQRVTLRCSPRSGDLSVYWYQQSLDQGLQFLIQYYNGEERAKGNILERFSAQQFPDLHSELNLSSLELGDSALYFCASSVGQGGETQYFGPGTRLLVL.

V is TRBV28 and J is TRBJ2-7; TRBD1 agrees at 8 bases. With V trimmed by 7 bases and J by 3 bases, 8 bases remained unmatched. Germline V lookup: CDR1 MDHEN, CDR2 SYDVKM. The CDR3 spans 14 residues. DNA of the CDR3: TGTGCCAGCAAGTTGGTGGGGACAGGCTACGAGCAGTACTTC. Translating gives CASKLVGTGYEQYF.

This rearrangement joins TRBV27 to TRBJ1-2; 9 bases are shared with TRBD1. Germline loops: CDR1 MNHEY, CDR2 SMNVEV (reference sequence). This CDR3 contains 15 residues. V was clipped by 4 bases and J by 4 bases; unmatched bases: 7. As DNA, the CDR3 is TGTGCCAGCAGTTCCCGGACAGGGGCGTCCTATGGCTACACCTTC. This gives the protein CASSSRTGASYGYTF.

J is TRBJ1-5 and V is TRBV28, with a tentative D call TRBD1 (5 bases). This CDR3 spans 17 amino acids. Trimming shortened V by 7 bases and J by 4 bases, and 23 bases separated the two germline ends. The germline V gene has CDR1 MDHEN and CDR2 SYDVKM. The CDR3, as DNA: TGTGCCAGCACACCACCTGACGTCAGGGTAGGAAATCAGCCCCAGCATTTT. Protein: CASTPPDVRVGNQPQHF.

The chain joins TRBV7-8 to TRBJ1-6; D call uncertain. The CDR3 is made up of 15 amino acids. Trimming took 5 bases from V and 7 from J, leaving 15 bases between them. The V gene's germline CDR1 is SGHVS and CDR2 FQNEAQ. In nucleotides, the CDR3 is TGTGCCAGCAGCCCCCCCGCACAGCCCAATTCACCCCTCCACTTT. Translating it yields CASSPPAQPNSPLHF.

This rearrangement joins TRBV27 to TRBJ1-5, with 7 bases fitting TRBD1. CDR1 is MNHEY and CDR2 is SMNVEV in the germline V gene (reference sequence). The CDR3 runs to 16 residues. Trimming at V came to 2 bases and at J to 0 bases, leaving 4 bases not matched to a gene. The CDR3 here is CASSLTGVYSNQPQHF. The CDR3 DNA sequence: TGTGCCAGCAGTTTAACAGGGGTGTATAGCAATCAGCCCCAGCATTTT.

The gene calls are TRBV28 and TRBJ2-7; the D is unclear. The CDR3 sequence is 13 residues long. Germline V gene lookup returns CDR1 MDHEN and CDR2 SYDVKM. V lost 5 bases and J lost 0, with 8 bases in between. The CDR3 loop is CASSGPNSYEQYF. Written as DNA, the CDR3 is TGTGCCAGCAGTGGGCCCAACTCCTACGAGCAGTACTTC. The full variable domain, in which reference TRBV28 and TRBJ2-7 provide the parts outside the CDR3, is DVKVTQSSRYLVKRTGEKVFLECVQDMDHENMFWYRQDPGLGLRLIYFSYDVKMKEKGDIPEGYSVSREKKERFSLILESASTNQTSMYLCASSGPNSYEQYFGPGTRLTVT.

CDR3 amino acids: CASRRTSPGETQYF. The DNA of the CDR3 is TGTGCCAGCAGACGGACTAGCCCCGGGGAGACCCAGTACTTC. The V and J genes are TRBV5-8 and TRBJ2-5; 8 bases match TRBD2. Germline assignment: CDR1 SGHTS and CDR2 YDEGEE. The CDR3 is 14 amino acids. J was trimmed by 5 bases and V by 5 bases; bases with no gene match: 8. The full variable domain, in which reference TRBV5-8 and TRBJ2-5 provide the parts outside the CDR3, is EAGVTQSPTHLIKTRGQQATLRCSPISGHTSVYWYQQALGLGLQFLLWYDEGEERNRGNFPPRFSGRQFPNYSSELNVNALELEDSALYLCASRRTSPGETQYFGPGTRLLVL.

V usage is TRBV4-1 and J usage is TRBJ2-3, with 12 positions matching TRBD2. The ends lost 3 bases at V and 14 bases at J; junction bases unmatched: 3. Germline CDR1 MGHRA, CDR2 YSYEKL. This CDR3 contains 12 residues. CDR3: CASSHPGLAGYF. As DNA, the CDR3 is TGCGCCAGCAGCCACCCGGGACTAGCGGGGTATTTT.

The CDR3 nucleotides read TGTGCCAGCTCACCACGGTCCGGTGATAGCAATCAGCCCCAGCATTTT. Its translation is CASSPRSGDSNQPQHF. This sequence joins TRBV18 and TRBJ1-5; D ambiguous. In germline, CDR1 is KGHSH, CDR2 LQKENI. Deletions cut 1 base from V and 0 bases from J, with 10 bases between. This CDR3 is built from 16 residues.

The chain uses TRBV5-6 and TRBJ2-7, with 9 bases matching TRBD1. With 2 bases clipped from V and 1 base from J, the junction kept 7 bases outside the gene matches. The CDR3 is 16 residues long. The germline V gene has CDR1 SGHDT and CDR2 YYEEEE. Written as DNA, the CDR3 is TGTGCCAGCAGCTTTCCTTGGACAGGGGCTTCCTACGAGCAGTACTTC. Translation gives CASSFPWTGASYEQYF.

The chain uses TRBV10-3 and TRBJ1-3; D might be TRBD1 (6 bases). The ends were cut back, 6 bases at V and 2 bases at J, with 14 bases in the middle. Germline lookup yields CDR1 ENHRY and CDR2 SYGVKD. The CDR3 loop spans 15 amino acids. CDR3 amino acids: CAISLQGQPGNTIYF. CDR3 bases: TGTGCCATCAGCTTACAGGGTCAACCTGGAAACACCATATATTTT.

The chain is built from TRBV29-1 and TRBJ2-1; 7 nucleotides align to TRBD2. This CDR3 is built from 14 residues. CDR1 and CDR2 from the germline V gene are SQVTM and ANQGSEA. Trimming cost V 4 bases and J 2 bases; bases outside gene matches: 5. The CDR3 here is CSVGGAGTYNEQFF. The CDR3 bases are TGCAGCGTTGGAGGAGCGGGAACCTACAATGAGCAGTTCTTC.

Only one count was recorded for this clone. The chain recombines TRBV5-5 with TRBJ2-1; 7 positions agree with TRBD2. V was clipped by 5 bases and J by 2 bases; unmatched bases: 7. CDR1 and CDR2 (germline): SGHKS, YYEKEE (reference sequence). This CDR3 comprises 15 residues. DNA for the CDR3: TGTGCCAGCAGGATACAAAGCGGGGCCTACAATGAGCAGTTCTTC. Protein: CASRIQSGAYNEQFF.

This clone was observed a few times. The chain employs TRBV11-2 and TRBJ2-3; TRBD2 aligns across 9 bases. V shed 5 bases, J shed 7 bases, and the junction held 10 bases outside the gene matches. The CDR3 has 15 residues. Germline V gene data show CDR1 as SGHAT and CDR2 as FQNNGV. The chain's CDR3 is CASSPGLARENTQYF. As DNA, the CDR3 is TGTGCCAGCAGCCCGGGACTAGCTCGGGAGAATACGCAGTATTTT.

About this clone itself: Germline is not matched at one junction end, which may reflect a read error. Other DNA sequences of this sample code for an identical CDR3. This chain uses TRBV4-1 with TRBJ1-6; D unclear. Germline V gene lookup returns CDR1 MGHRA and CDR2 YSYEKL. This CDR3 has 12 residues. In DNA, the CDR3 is TGCGCCAGCGGCGAGACAAATTCCCCCCTCCACTTT. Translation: CASGETNSPLHF.

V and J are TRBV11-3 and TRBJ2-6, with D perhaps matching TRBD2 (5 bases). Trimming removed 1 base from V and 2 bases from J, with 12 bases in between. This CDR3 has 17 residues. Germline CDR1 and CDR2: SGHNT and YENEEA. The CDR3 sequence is CASSLGTGVTGANVLTF. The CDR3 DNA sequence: TGTGCCAGCAGCTTAGGGACCGGGGTTACTGGGGCCAACGTCCTGACTTTC.